This T cell receptor beta chain stems from a study of blood T cell repertoires in COVID-19 (TCRdb year 2020). Study-wide context: The collaborator samples originated in the United States, Italy and Spain and spanned the acute and convalescent phases of COVID-19. Deeply sampled blood TCRbeta repertoires from subjects exposed to, actively infected with, or recovered from COVID-19 were included in the dataset. Where available, HLA class I and class II types were obtained from metadata supplied by the sample provider rather than from assay-based typing. A de-identified subject ID, COVID-19 status, age in years and sex were almost always included in the sample metadata. The prospective study material was composed of cDNA or gDNA derived from T cells, B-cell-depleted T cells, or PBMCs. Samples were obtained from the ongoing ImmuneRACE study (first 160 participants) and from over a thousand subjects provided by 6 global collaborators. The repertoires were released in a freely available public database intended as a resource for research on the immune response to SARS-CoV-2.

Concerning this clone: Its binding antigen is unknown. No per-base quality is available; no much larger clone lies one base away.

The immunoSEQ Assay, a bias-controlled multiplex PCR, was used to amplify TCRbeta CDR3 regions from genomic DNA. As for the authors' bioinformatics: Nucleated cell counts per sample were estimated from amplification of reference gene primers within the assay. To quantify the absolute abundance of each unique TCRbeta CDR3 rearrangement, sequence reads were collapsed and filtered. For each sample, productive Simpson clonality was calculated as the square root of Simpson's diversity index over productive rearrangements. In its TCRdb copy, this immuneACCESS table keeps in-frame sequences only and misses some clones. Where compared with another copy, unresolved V genes explain less than half of these, and the others have no known cause. V and J calls and clone size come straight from that table; D and trimming were deduced from the DNA. The sample profile shows some 250,000 clones; more than 85% of them were found once. Roughly 8.6% of the sample goes to the ten largest clones.

In the prospective study, participants were about 18 to 100 years old, resided in 20 to 30 geographic areas of the United States, and were enrolled through a virtual design. In the prospective study, cohorts were assigned on the basis of participant-reported clinical history obtained from a screening survey and a study questionnaire. ImmuneRACE Cohort 3 recovered participants were defined by two consecutive negative NP/OP PCR tests, healthcare professional clearance, or symptom resolution. Mobile phlebotomists in the prospective study collected whole blood, serum and a nasopharyngeal or oropharyngeal swab from every participant. Over a roughly 2-month period, participants in the prospective study had the option of providing additional blood draws and questionnaires. Before DNA extraction, prospective study blood samples were shipped either frozen or at room temperature. V is trimmed back by 6 bases and J by 8 bases, and the junction contains 9 bases that no gene match accounts for. The CDR3 goes from the cysteine to the phenylalanine over 15 residues. Just the 45-base CDR3 DNA is kept, in frame starting at base 1. The germline V gene specifies MNHEY as CDR1 and SVGAGI as CDR2.

Broad study findings and their caveats: Clinical and demographic metadata were provided uncurated, with the amount varying by source and participant.

The receptor was derived from a man aged 40-55 years who had recovered from COVID-19. The source material was PBMCs or T cells enriched from blood (not recorded which). Rearrangement joined TRBV6-5 to TRBJ2-2; 10 of the junction bases match TRBD1. The CDR3 loop reads CASSLKTGGEGELFF. Read as DNA, the sequence is TGTGCCAGCAGCCTTAAGACAGGGGGCGAAGGGGAGCTGTTTTTT.